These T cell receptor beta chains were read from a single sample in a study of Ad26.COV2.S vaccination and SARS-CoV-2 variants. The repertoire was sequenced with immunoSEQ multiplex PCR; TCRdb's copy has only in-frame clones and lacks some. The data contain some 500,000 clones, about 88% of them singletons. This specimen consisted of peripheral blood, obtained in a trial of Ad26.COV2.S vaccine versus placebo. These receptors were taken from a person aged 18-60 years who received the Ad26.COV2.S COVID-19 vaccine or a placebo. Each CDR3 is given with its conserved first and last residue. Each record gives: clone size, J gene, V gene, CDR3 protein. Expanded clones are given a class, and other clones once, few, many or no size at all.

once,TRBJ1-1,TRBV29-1,CSVYVENTEAFF
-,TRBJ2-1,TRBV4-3,CASSRAGEEQFF
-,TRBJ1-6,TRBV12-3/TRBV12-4,CASSSRTGSPLHF
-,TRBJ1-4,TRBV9,CASSVATGANEKLFF
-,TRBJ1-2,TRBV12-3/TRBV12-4,CASSGQLGGYTF
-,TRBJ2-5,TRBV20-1,CSFHGETQYF
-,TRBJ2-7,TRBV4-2,CASSHAGGTYEQYF
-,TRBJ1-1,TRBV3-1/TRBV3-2,CASSWGKGGNTEAFF
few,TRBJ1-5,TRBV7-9,CASSLGQGASQPQHF
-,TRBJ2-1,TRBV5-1,CASSPPGSSYNEQFF
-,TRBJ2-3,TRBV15,CATSRDEAPGQYF
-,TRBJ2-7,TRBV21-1,CASSKVYGGSYEQYF
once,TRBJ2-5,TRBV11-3,CASSKGLAGGWETQYF
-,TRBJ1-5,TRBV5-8,CASSLFTGGLNQPQHF
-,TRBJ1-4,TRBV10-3,CAIRGTGEKLFF
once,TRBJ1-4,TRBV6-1,CASSEGQGAEKLFF
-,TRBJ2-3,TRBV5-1,CASSLAGQGAVDTQYF
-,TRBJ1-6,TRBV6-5,CATERGAGNSPLHF
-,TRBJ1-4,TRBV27,CASSPLPGQDEKLFF
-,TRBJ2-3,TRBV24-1,CATGPRSLADTQYF
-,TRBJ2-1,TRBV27,CASGASYNEQFF
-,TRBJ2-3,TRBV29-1,CSVDRGATDTQYF
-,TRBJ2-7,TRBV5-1,CASSLLIGGSYEQYF
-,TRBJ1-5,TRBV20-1,CSASRGSSNQPQHF
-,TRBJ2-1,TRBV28,CASSLDAGVGDEQFF
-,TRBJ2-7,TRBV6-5,CASSSNIRDGYEQYF
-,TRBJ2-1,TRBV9,CASSVAPGLAGGTEQFF
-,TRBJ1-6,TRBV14,CASSQDTGSLHF
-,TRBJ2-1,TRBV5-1,CASSLGQALYNEQFF
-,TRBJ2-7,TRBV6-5,CASSSRERFEQYF
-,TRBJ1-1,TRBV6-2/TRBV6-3,CASSYSGPLGTEAFF
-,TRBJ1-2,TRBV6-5,CASSSPTGAGYTF
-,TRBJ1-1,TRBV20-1,CSATPGTEAFF
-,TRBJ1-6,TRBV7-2,CASSFRQFAYNSPLHF
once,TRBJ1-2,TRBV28,CASGRTGGSWGYGYTF
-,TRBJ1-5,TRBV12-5,CASGLVLVGYNNQPQHF
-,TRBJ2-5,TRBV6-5,CANRAGRSAGETQYF
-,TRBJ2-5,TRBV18,CASSPGQEETQYF
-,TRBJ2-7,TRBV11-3,CASSAGGYGSYEQYF
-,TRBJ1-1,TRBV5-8,CASSLVGGIARKTEAFF
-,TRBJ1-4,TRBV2,CASRRDIPNEKLFF
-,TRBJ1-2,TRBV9,CASSVQSSPGQNLYGYTF
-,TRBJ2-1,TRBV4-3,CASSHRQGSYEQFF
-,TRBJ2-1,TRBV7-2,CASSVSSGGAHEQFF
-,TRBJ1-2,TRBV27,CASGLRAGLQANYGYTF
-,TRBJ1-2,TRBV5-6,CASSASGGYTF
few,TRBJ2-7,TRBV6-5,CASSYRGSTYEQYF
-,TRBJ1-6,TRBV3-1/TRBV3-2,CASSQGGTADSPLHF
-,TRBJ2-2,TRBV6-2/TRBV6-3,CASSYSPGAGTGELFF
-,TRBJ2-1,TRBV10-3,CAISEEGNKFF
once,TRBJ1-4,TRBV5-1,CASSVGPTNEKLFF
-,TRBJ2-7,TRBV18,CASSPAQGTFLYEQYF
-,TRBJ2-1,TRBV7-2,CASSTSGGPSYNEQFF
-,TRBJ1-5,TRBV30,CAWSQDSNQPQHF